Listed here are 31 T cell receptor beta chains from one sample, sequenced in a study of cytomegalovirus exposure and HLA in healthy donors. 60 Vbeta and 13 Jbeta primers were used in PCR. Assay: immunoSEQ multiplex PCR; the TCRdb copy retains only in-frame clones and omits some. This sample has more than 90,000 clones, with about 78% found just once. Sequenced sample: PBMCs. Receptor source: a woman between 40 and 55 years old in good health and CMV-seropositive.

The genes are TRBV7-6 and TRBJ2-1; 10 nucleotides align to TRBD2. Germline CDR1 and CDR2: SGHVS and FNYEAQ. The CDR3 contains 16 residues. Trimming removed 2 bases from V and 9 bases from J; junction bases left unmatched: 10. CDR3 DNA: TGTGCCAGCAGCTTACCCAGCGGGAGGGGATCGATTGAGCAGTTCTTC. The encoded protein is CASSLPSGRGSIEQFF.

V and J are TRBV7-8 and TRBJ2-1; TRBD2 agrees at 11 bases. The CDR3 is made up of 15 amino acids. The germline CDR1 and CDR2 sequences are SGHVS and FQNEAQ. Germline trimming cut 6 bases from V and 4 bases from J; bases unmatched to any gene: 5. The CDR3 is CASRTSGIGYNEQFF. In DNA form, the CDR3 reads TGTGCCAGCAGGACTAGCGGGATTGGGTACAATGAGCAGTTCTTC.

This clone came up once. The chain joins TRBV10-3 to TRBJ2-2; D call uncertain. The CDR3 is 14 amino acids. The V gene lost 0 bases and the J gene lost 3 bases, with 5 bases spanning the gap. From germline, CDR1 is ENHRY and CDR2 SYGVKD. The CDR3 sequence: CAISESGYTGELFF. CDR3 in DNA: TGTGCCATCAGTGAGTCCGGGTACACCGGGGAGCTGTTTTTT.

The rearrangement links TRBV9 to TRBJ2-1; TRBD2 matches at 9 bases. Germline CDR1 SGDLS, CDR2 YYNGEE. J was trimmed by 7 bases and V by 3 bases; bases with no gene match: 17. There are 18 residues in the CDR3. CDR3 sequence: CASSDPLGAGGQGNEQFF. CDR3 coding DNA: TGTGCCAGCAGCGATCCCCTGGGGGCGGGAGGGCAGGGGAATGAGCAGTTCTTC.

This clone was detected only once. This chain joins TRBV9 and TRBJ1-1; 8 bases align to TRBD1. The CDR3 totals 16 residues. V lost 0 bases and J lost 2; bases outside the gene matches: 6. Germline loops: CDR1 SGDLS, CDR2 YYNGEE. The CDR3 here is CASSVAADRANTEAFF. The CDR3 nucleotides are TGTGCCAGCAGCGTAGCCGCGGACAGGGCAAACACTGAAGCTTTCTTT.

CDR3 nucleotide sequence: TGCGCCAGCAGTAGACAAGGCGAACAGTTCTTC. This gives the protein CASSRQGEQFF. The chain joins TRBV10-2 to TRBJ2-1; the D is unclear. The germline V gene has CDR1 WSHSY and CDR2 SAAADI. The CDR3 is made up of 11 amino acids. Trimming took off 5 bases at V and 13 bases at J, with 12 bases between the two ends.

Turning to this clone: This sample includes further DNA sequences coding for the same CDR3. V usage is TRBV30 and J usage is TRBJ1-2; 10 positions match TRBD1. The germline gives CDR1 GTSNPN, CDR2 SVGIG (reference sequence). V lost 0 bases and J lost 8; bases outside the gene matches: 9. CDR3 length: 15 amino acids. The CDR3 sequence is CAWSVHQTGGGGYTF. CDR3 DNA: TGTGCCTGGAGTGTACATCAGACAGGGGGCGGCGGCTACACCTTC.

This clone has a handful of counts. The J gene is TRBJ2-1, the V gene TRBV4-2; D is uncertain. Germline-derived CDR1 and CDR2 are LGHNA and YNFKEQ. The CDR3 contains 16 residues. Trimming took 0 bases from V and 0 from J, leaving 9 bases between them. The CDR3 sequence is CASSQEEMSSYNEQFF. DNA of the CDR3: TGTGCCAGCAGCCAAGAGGAGATGAGCTCCTACAATGAGCAGTTCTTC.

The genes are TRBV5-1 and TRBJ2-1; D possibly corresponds to TRBD2 (5 bases). The CDR3 sequence is 15 residues long. V was trimmed by 2 bases and J by 0 bases, leaving 9 bases between them. CDR1 SGHRS and CDR2 YFSETQ come from the germline V gene. The CDR3 nucleotides are TGCGCCAGCAGCTTCCCTGGGAGCTCCTACAATGAGCAGTTCTTC. Protein sequence: CASSFPGSSYNEQFF. The full variable domain, in which reference TRBV5-1 and TRBJ2-1 provide the parts outside the CDR3, is KAGVTQTPRYLIKTRGQQVTLSCSPISGHRSVSWYQQTPGQGLQFLFEYFSETQRNKGNFPGRFSGRQFSNSRSEMNVSTLELGDSALYLCASSFPGSSYNEQFFGPGTRLTVL.

Concerning this clone itself: Within the sample, other DNA sequences also encode this same CDR3. This chain uses TRBV6-1 with TRBJ2-7, with a tentative D call TRBD2 (6 bases). Germline V gene lookup returns CDR1 MNHNS and CDR2 SASEGT. Deletions cut 6 bases from V and 1 base from J, with 13 bases between. The CDR3 extends over 14 amino acids. As DNA, the CDR3 is TGTGCCAGCAGGGGGGAGGTCGGATCCTACGAGCAGTACTTC. It encodes CASRGEVGSYEQYF.

This chain joins TRBV5-1 and TRBJ2-1; D is ambiguous. CDR3 length: 14 residues. V lost 4 bases and J 9 bases, leaving 17 bases between the germline ends. From germline, CDR1 is SGHRS and CDR2 YFSETQ. The CDR3 DNA is TGCGCCAGCAGCCTTGCGAGAGTAGGCGGTGAGCAGTTCTTC. As protein: CASSLARVGGEQFF.

The chain joins TRBV20-1 to TRBJ1-2; no reliable D call. Between the trimmed V and J ends, which lost 3 bases and 4 bases, there was a span of 6 bases. Per the germline V gene, CDR1 is DFQATT and CDR2 is SNEGSKA (reference sequence). This CDR3 is built from 11 residues. The CDR3 sequence is CSASPGYGYTF. CDR3 DNA sequence: TGCAGTGCTAGTCCGGGCTATGGCTACACCTTC.

V gene TRBV19 combines with J gene TRBJ1-2; D is unclear. This CDR3 is 14 amino acids long. Deletions cut 5 bases from V and 6 bases from J, with 16 bases between. CDR1 and CDR2 (germline): LNHDA, SQIVND (reference sequence). This chain's CDR3 is CASSWSGSVNGYTF. CDR3 DNA sequence: TGTGCCAGTAGTTGGTCGGGGAGTGTGAATGGCTACACCTTC.

The V gene is TRBV6-6, the J gene TRBJ2-2, with 7 bases aligning to TRBD2. The CDR3 sequence is 12 residues long. CDR1 MNHNY and CDR2 SVGAGI come from the germline V gene (reference sequence). Trimming cost V 5 bases and J 6 bases; bases outside gene matches: 0. The CDR3: CASSGGAGELFF. The CDR3 DNA is TGTGCCAGCAGTGGGGGGGCCGGGGAGCTGTTTTTT.

V is TRBV27 and J is TRBJ2-3; TRBD2 matches 9 bases. J gave up 0 bases and V 5 bases, and 15 bases lay outside the gene matches. The CDR3 has 19 amino acids. Per germline, CDR1 MNHEY and CDR2 SMNVEV (reference sequence). CDR3 sequence (DNA): TGTGCCAGCAGTCTCATCCGACTAGCGGCTATGTCTAGCACAGATACGCAGTATTTT. Translated: CASSLIRLAAMSSTDTQYF.

The chain joins TRBV5-1 to TRBJ2-3; TRBD1 aligns across 7 bases. Germline trimming cut 0 bases from V and 1 base from J; bases unmatched to any gene: 5. Germline V gene data show CDR1 as SGHRS and CDR2 as YFSETQ. CDR3 length equals 16 residues. The CDR3 protein is CASSLAWTGRTDTQYF. CDR3 DNA sequence: TGCGCCAGCAGCTTGGCCTGGACAGGACGCACAGATACGCAGTATTTT.

This chain joins TRBV18 and TRBJ2-2; D unclear. V lost 3 bases and J lost 7, with 6 bases in between. This CDR3 region has 12 residues. The germline V gene has CDR1 KGHSH and CDR2 LQKENI. The CDR3 DNA reads TGTGCCAGCTCACCGGCCTTCGGGGAGCTGTTTTTT. Its protein is CASSPAFGELFF. The variable domain in full, with the rest retrieved from reference TRBV18 and TRBJ2-2, is NAGVMQNPRHLVRRRGQEARLRCSPMKGHSHVYWYRQLPEEGLKFMVYLQKENIIDESGMPKERFSAEFPKEGPSILRIQQVVRGDSAAYFCASSPAFGELFFGEGSRLTVL.

In its sample, this clone was seen once. This chain connects TRBV7-9 to TRBJ2-3, with D unclear. Germline-derived CDR1 and CDR2 are SEHNR and FQNEAQ (reference sequence). The CDR3 is 15 amino acids. V was trimmed by 3 bases and J by 5 bases, leaving 15 bases between them. The CDR3 protein is CASSLSSGLVDTQYF. In nucleotides, the CDR3 is TGTGCCAGCAGCTTGAGCTCCGGGTTAGTAGATACGCAGTATTTT. Together with reference TRBV7-9 and TRBJ2-3, the CDR3 gives the full variable domain: DTGVSQNPRHKITKRGQNVTFRCDPISEHNRLYWYRQTLGQGPEFLTYFQNEAQLEKSRLLSDRFSAERPKGSFSTLEIQRTEQGDSAMYLCASSLSSGLVDTQYFGPGTRLTVL.

This chain connects TRBV28 to TRBJ1-1; the match to TRBD1 covers 12 bases. The CDR3 runs to 15 residues. Losses at the gene ends were 6 bases for V and 7 bases for J; bases not matched to a gene: 9. Germline loops: CDR1 MDHEN, CDR2 SYDVKM. The CDR3 protein is CASRAPGQGAGEAFF. The CDR3 nucleotides are TGTGCCAGCAGAGCGCCGGGACAGGGGGCTGGTGAAGCTTTCTTT.

V and J are TRBV27 and TRBJ2-7; D unresolved. From germline, CDR1 is MNHEY and CDR2 SMNVEV (reference sequence). CDR3 length: 15 amino acids. Trimming shortened V by 3 bases and J by 0 bases, and 12 bases separated the two germline ends. The CDR3 sequence: CASSFGSATSYEQYF. CDR3 in DNA: TGTGCCAGCAGTTTTGGAAGCGCAACCTCCTACGAGCAGTACTTC.

The gene calls are TRBV28 and TRBJ2-1; 15 nucleotides agree with TRBD2. This CDR3 has 17 residues. V gave up 6 bases and J gave up 8 bases; unmatched junction bases: 11. Germline CDR1 MDHEN, CDR2 SYDVKM. The CDR3 nucleotides read TGTGCCAGCAGCACACCTGGACTAGCGGGAGGGCGAGATGAGCAGTTCTTC. It codes for CASSTPGLAGGRDEQFF. Looking up the rest from reference TRBV28 and TRBJ2-1 gives the full variable domain: DVKVTQSSRYLVKRTGEKVFLECVQDMDHENMFWYRQDPGLGLRLIYFSYDVKMKEKGDIPEGYSVSREKKERFSLILESASTNQTSMYLCASSTPGLAGGRDEQFFGPGTRLTVL.

This chain uses TRBV5-1 with TRBJ2-3; TRBD1 aligns across 7 bases. J gave up 3 bases and V 3 bases, and 7 bases lay outside the gene matches. The CDR3 length is 15 residues. The germline V gene encodes CDR1 SGHRS and CDR2 YFSETQ. The CDR3 DNA sequence: TGCGCCAGCAGCTACGGGGACAGCGAGACAGATACGCAGTATTTT. It yields the protein CASSYGDSETDTQYF.

The chain links TRBV5-1 to TRBJ2-7, with 8 bases aligning to TRBD1. V was clipped by 5 bases and J by 6 bases; unmatched bases: 4. The CDR3 sequence is 12 residues long. Germline V lookup: CDR1 SGHRS, CDR2 YFSETQ. CDR3 amino acids: CASRGQVGEQYF. CDR3 DNA: TGCGCCAGCAGGGGACAGGTGGGCGAGCAGTACTTC.

The chain couples TRBV14 to TRBJ2-7; possible D gene TRBD2, 6 bases. CDR3 length: 15 amino acids. CDR1 is SGHDN, CDR2 FVKESK, per germline. V lost 1 base and J lost 4, with 14 bases in between. In nucleotides, the CDR3 is TGTGCCAGCAGCCAAGGTGTGGGAGGCAGTTACGAGCAGTACTTC. As protein: CASSQGVGGSYEQYF.

This clone was seen more than once but under ten times. The chain couples TRBV9 to TRBJ2-3; D possibly corresponds to TRBD2 (5 bases). Germline CDR1 and CDR2: SGDLS and YYNGEE. The V gene lost 4 bases and the J gene lost 11 bases, with 11 bases spanning the gap. This CDR3 contains 11 residues. The CDR3 DNA is TGTGCCAGCAGCTCAACCGGGATGCAGTATTTT. This codes for CASSSTGMQYF.

The gene calls are TRBV6-5 and TRBJ2-7; perhaps TRBD2 as D (6 bases). Trimming left V 3 bases short and J 0 bases short, with 12 bases between. The CDR3 consists of 15 residues. Germline V gene sequence: CDR1 MNHEY, CDR2 SVGAGI. The CDR3 region is CASSYSRGSSYEQYF. In DNA form, the CDR3 reads TGTGCCAGCAGTTATAGCCGGGGGAGCTCCTACGAGCAGTACTTC.

This rearrangement joins TRBV15 to TRBJ2-1; 8 nucleotides agree with TRBD1. The CDR3 spans 16 residues. CDR1 is LNHNV, CDR2 YYDKDF, per germline (reference sequence). Germline trimming cut 1 base from V and 6 bases from J; bases unmatched to any gene: 8. The CDR3 is CATSRGRQGAFNEQFF. DNA of the CDR3: TGTGCCACCAGCAGAGGAAGGCAGGGGGCATTCAATGAGCAGTTCTTC.

This chain's CDR3 is CASSPYNNQPQHF. Written as DNA, the CDR3 is TGTGCCAGCAGTCCTTACAACAATCAGCCCCAGCATTTT. The rearrangement joins TRBV27 to TRBJ1-5; D not resolved. There are 13 residues in the CDR3. V was trimmed by 5 bases and J by 3 bases, leaving 8 bases between them. The germline V gene encodes CDR1 MNHEY and CDR2 SMNVEV (reference sequence).

This clone was counted a single time. The junction differs from germline at one of its ends, possibly a read error. The chain carries TRBV7-9 and TRBJ2-2; TRBD2 aligns across 12 bases. There are 16 residues in the CDR3. Germline assignment: CDR1 SEHNR and CDR2 FQNEAQ (reference sequence). DNA for the CDR3: TGTTCCAGCAGCCCAGGACTAGCGGGAAACACCGGGGAGCTGTTTTTT. Amino acids: CSSSPGLAGNTGELFF.

The chain is built from TRBV5-4 and TRBJ2-2; 9 positions match TRBD2. This CDR3 region has 16 residues. Germline lookup yields CDR1 SGHNT and CDR2 YYREEE (reference sequence). V shed 4 bases and J 3 bases; nucleotides not matched to a gene: 7. Here the CDR3 DNA reads TGTGCCAGCAGCCCCCAGCGGGGGGCGGACACCGGGGAGCTGTTTTTT. Translation: CASSPQRGADTGELFF.

V is TRBV6-6 and J is TRBJ2-3; 8 positions match TRBD2. Per germline, CDR1 MNHNY and CDR2 SVGAGI (reference sequence). J lost 4 bases, V lost 6 bases, and 9 bases had no gene match. The CDR3 length is 15 residues. CDR3: CASRTRTSRPDTQYF. The CDR3 DNA reads as TGTGCCAGCAGAACGAGGACTAGCCGTCCAGATACGCAGTATTTT.